Shown below are 4 T cell receptor beta chains from a single sample sequenced in a study of blood T cell repertoires in COVID-19. The method was immunoSEQ multiplex PCR; TCRdb's version includes in-frame clones alone and lacks a portion of them. The sample comprises 55,000 to 75,000 clones, more than 75% of which are singletons, and 3% to 3.5% rests with the top ten. The sample consisted of peripheral blood. The receptors originated from a man aged 45-65 years with active COVID-19.

The gene calls are TRBV5-1 and TRBJ2-5; 9 bases agree with TRBD2. CDR3 length: 14 amino acids. The germline V gene has CDR1 SGHRS and CDR2 YFSETQ. V lost 2 bases and J lost 1; bases outside the gene matches: 0. The CDR3 reads CASSLAGGQETQYF. The CDR3 DNA is TGCGCCAGCAGCTTAGCGGGGGGCCAAGAGACCCAGTACTTC.

This chain links TRBV28 with TRBJ1-1, with D tentatively TRBD1 (5 bases). Trimming shortened V by 6 bases and J by 7 bases, and 9 bases separated the two germline ends. Germline V gene lookup returns CDR1 MDHEN and CDR2 SYDVKM. The CDR3 contains 11 residues. CDR3 nucleotide sequence: TGTGCCAGCAGCGGGGGAGTTGAAGCTTTCTTT. Its translation: CASSGGVEAFF.

The chain uses TRBV28 and TRBJ2-1, with 7 bases aligning to TRBD2. There are 15 residues in the CDR3. Germline CDR1 and CDR2: MDHEN and SYDVKM. Losses at the gene ends were 4 bases for V and 6 bases for J; bases not matched to a gene: 9. CDR3 DNA sequence: TGTGCCAGCAGTTCGGCGGGAGTGAAGGGCAATGAGCAGTTCTTC. Its protein is CASSSAGVKGNEQFF.

The chain combines TRBV10-2 with TRBJ2-5; TRBD2 agrees at 7 bases. V dropped 3 bases and J dropped 4; count of bases not matched to a gene: 5. In germline, CDR1 is WSHSY, CDR2 SAAADI. The CDR3 sequence is 14 residues long. The CDR3 DNA reads as TGCGCCAGCAGTGAATTGCAGCGGGGAGAGACCCAGTACTTC. This translates into CASSELQRGETQYF.